These 5 T cell receptor beta chains were sequenced from one sample in a study of immune evolution from preneoplasia to lung adenocarcinoma (dated by TCRdb to the early 2020s). The library relied on the immunoSEQ multiplex PCR assay. This is the immuneACCESS table as TCRdb keeps it, with only in-frame sequences that have V and J called. A part of the clones is gone; compared with another copy, unresolved V genes explain less than half, and the rest is unexplained. The sample table contains a few thousand clones; only one count was recorded for approximately 69% of them. The ten largest clones represent 6.5% to 8% of the sample. Sequencing used FFPE adjacent normal lung tissue. The origin of the receptors is a person between 55 and 80 years old with lung adenocarcinoma.

Worth noting for this clone: In the same sample, other DNA sequences code for this CDR3. The rearrangement uses TRBV9 and TRBJ2-3, with a possible D match to TRBD1 (6 bases). Germline V gene sequence: CDR1 SGDLS, CDR2 YYNGEE. This CDR3 has 15 residues. Between the trimmed V and J ends, which lost 0 bases and 4 bases, there was a span of 12 bases. CDR3: CASSVAGTRADTQYF. As DNA, the CDR3 is TGTGCCAGCAGCGTAGCCGGGACACGGGCAGATACGCAGTATTTT.

The chain joins TRBV29-1 to TRBJ1-1; no definite D call. CDR3 length: 12 residues. CDR1 is SQVTM and CDR2 is ANQGSEA in the germline V gene. The V end lost 4 bases, the J end lost 3 bases, and 9 bases lay between the germline ends. The chain's CDR3 is CSVVVLDTEAFF. CDR3 nucleotide sequence: TGCAGCGTTGTGGTTTTGGACACTGAAGCTTTCTTT.

The chain couples TRBV9 to TRBJ2-5; no firm D call. The germline V and J ends were trimmed by 3 bases and 2 bases, with 11 bases remaining between them. There are 14 residues in the CDR3. From germline, CDR1 is SGDLS and CDR2 YYNGEE. The CDR3 DNA reads as TGTGCCAGCAGCGAGCAAGCCGATCAAGAGACCCAGTACTTC. Translating it yields CASSEQADQETQYF.

The CDR3 DNA is TGTGCCAGCAGCGTAAGACAGGGAGGAAACACCATATATTTT. Its protein is CASSVRQGGNTIYF. This chain links TRBV13 with TRBJ1-3; 7 bases line up with TRBD1. CDR3 length equals 14 residues. V lost 5 bases and J lost 4; bases outside the gene matches: 5. Per the germline V gene, CDR1 is PRHDT and CDR2 is FYEKMQ (reference sequence).

The chain joins TRBV10-3 to TRBJ1-5; unclear D gene. The CDR3 has 14 residues. The V end lost 2 bases, the J end lost 4 bases, and 9 bases lay between the germline ends. Germline CDR1 reads ENHRY; CDR2 reads SYGVKD. The CDR3 nucleotides are TGTGCCATCAGTGAGAATCCAGGAAATCAGCCCCAGCATTTT. It encodes CAISENPGNQPQHF.